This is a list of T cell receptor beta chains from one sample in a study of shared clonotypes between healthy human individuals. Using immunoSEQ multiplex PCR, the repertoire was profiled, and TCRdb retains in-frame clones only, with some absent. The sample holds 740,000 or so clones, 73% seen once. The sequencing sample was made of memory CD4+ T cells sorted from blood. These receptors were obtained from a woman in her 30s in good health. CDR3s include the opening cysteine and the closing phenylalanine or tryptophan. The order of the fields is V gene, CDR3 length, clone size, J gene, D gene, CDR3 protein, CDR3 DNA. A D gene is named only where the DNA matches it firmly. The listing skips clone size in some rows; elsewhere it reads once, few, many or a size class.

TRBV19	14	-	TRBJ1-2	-	CASSNRKANYGYTF	TGTGCCAGTAGTAACCGCAAAGCTAACTATGGCTACACCTTC
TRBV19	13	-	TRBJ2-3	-	CASSISSGDTQYF	TGTGCCAGTAGTATTTCCAGCGGAGATACGCAGTATTTT
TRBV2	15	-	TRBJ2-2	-	CASIETSVSAGELFF	TGTGCCAGCATTGAGACAAGCGTTTCCGCCGGGGAGCTGTTTTTT
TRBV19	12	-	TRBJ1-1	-	CASSPTYARAFF	TGTGCCAGTAGTCCGACATACGCCCGGGCTTTCTTT
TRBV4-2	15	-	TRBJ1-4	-	CASSQEGRGDRKLFF	TGTGCCAGCAGCCAAGAGGGGAGGGGGGATCGAAAACTGTTTTTT
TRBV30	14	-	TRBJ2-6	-	CACPDGVGANVLTF	TGTGCCTGCCCGGATGGGGTTGGGGCCAACGTCCTGACTTTC
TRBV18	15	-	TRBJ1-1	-	CASSRSLQGNTEAFF	TGTGCCAGCTCACGGAGCCTACAGGGGAACACTGAAGCTTTCTTT
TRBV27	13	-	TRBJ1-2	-	CASRSTATYGYTF	TGTGCCAGCAGATCGACAGCTACCTATGGCTACACCTTC
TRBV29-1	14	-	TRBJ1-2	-	CSVVVEGRGYGYTF	TGCAGCGTTGTAGTGGAGGGCAGGGGCTATGGCTACACCTTC
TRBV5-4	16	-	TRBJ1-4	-	CASSFTTGATNEKLFF	TGTGCCAGCAGCTTTACCACGGGGGCAACTAATGAAAAACTGTTTTTT
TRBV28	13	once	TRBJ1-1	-	CASSLSGNTEAFF	TGTGCCAGCAGTTTGTCCGGGAACACTGAAGCTTTCTTT
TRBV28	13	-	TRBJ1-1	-	CASSFRMNTEAFF	TGTGCCAGCAGTTTCAGAATGAACACTGAAGCTTTCTTT
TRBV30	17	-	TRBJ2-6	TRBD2	CAWITLAGVSGANVLTF	TGTGCCTGGATCACCTTAGCGGGAGTCTCGGGGGCCAACGTCCTGACTTTC
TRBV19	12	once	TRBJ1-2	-	CATEGLGYGYTF	TGTGCCACCGAGGGTCTCGGCTATGGCTACACCTTC
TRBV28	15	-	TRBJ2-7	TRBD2	CASSPTGTSSYEQYF	TGTGCCAGCAGTCCAACCGGGACTAGCAGCTACGAGCAGTACTTC
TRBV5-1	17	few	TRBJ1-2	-	CASRQTQRVGPNYGYTF	TGCGCCAGCAGACAAACACAAAGGGTAGGGCCAAACTATGGCTACACCTTC
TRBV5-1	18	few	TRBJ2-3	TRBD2	CASSLQTSGSFSRQGQYF	TGCGCCAGCAGCTTGCAGACTAGCGGGAGCTTCTCCCGGCAGGGGCAGTATTTT
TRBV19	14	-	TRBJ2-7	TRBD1	CASSKGQGIYEQYF	TGTGCCAGTAGTAAGGGACAGGGGATCTACGAGCAGTACTTC
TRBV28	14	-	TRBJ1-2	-	CASSFRISNYGYTF	TGTGCCAGCAGTTTCCGTATCAGTAACTATGGCTACACCTTC
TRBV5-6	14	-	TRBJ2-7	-	CASSLVGHSYEQYF	TGTGCCAGCAGCTTGGTGGGTCACTCCTACGAGCAGTACTTC
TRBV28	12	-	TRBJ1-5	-	CASTGPDQPQHF	TGTGCCAGCACAGGTCCTGATCAGCCCCAGCATTTT
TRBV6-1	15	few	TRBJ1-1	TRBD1	CASSAWTGGNTEAFF	TGTGCCAGCAGTGCATGGACAGGGGGCAACACTGAAGCTTTCTTT